The entry below gives a single T cell receptor beta chain sequence along with its context. Other DNA sequences in the sample encode the same CDR3. The CDR3 length is 16 residues. Per germline, CDR1 ENHRY and CDR2 SYGVKD. V shed 4 bases, J shed 0 bases, and the junction held 2 bases outside the gene matches. The deep-level immunoSEQ assay was used. Only in-frame clones appear in the TCRdb table, and some are missing; sequencing was by immunoSEQ multiplex PCR. The sample shows around 1.4 million clones, about 98.5% of them seen only once. This sample is drawn from a study of shared clonotypes between healthy human individuals.

The chain couples TRBV10-3 to TRBJ2-3; the match to TRBD2 covers 12 bases. The clonotype was recovered from a man under 40 in good health. Sequencing was done on a sample of naive CD4+ T cells sorted from blood. Subset described: CD45RA+ positively selected. CDR3 amino acids: CAISVGLAGSTDTQYF. For the CDR3, the DNA is TGTGCCATCAGTGTGGGACTAGCGGGTAGCACAGATACGCAGTATTTT.